The 17 T cell receptor beta chains below were found in one sample sequenced in a study of control samples from healthy donors and cancer patients. The table came from immunoSEQ multiplex PCR; TCRdb's copy has only in-frame clones and leaves some out. The data contain about 150,000 clones, about 93% of them singletons. Sequencing used blood. These receptors all come from a man aged 50 to 60 in good health.

The CDR3 loop is CASSVEDTIQPQHF. Here the CDR3 DNA reads TGTGCCAGCAGCGTAGAGGACACTATCCAGCCCCAGCATTTT. V usage is TRBV9 and J usage is TRBJ1-5, with D perhaps matching TRBD1 (5 bases). CDR1 and CDR2 from the germline V gene are SGDLS and YYNGEE. This CDR3 is 14 amino acids long. With 0 bases removed from V and 7 bases from J, the gap between germline ends came to 11 bases.

The CDR3, as DNA: TGTGCCACCCCCCCCGAAGGGGGCGAGCAGTTCTTC. Residues: CATPPEGGEQFF. J is TRBJ2-1 and V is TRBV7-9; 7 positions agree with TRBD1. In germline, CDR1 is SEHNR, CDR2 FQNEAQ (reference sequence). V trimming: 10 bases; J trimming: 10 bases; junction bases outside the gene matches: 10. The CDR3 contains 12 residues.

This sequence joins TRBV28 and TRBJ2-7; D remains unclear. Per the germline V gene, CDR1 is MDHEN and CDR2 is SYDVKM. The ends were cut back, 5 bases at V and 2 bases at J, with 10 bases in the middle. CDR3 length: 13 residues. The CDR3 DNA follows: TGTGCCAGCAGTCTGACACTTACCTACGAGCAGTACTTC. Encoded protein: CASSLTLTYEQYF.

The chain combines TRBV30 with TRBJ1-2; D is undetermined. V was pared by 4 bases and J by 0 bases, with 12 bases between. Germline V gives CDR1 GTSNPN, CDR2 SVGIG (reference sequence). CDR3 length equals 14 residues. The CDR3 reads CAWILKRSNYGYTF. CDR3 sequence (DNA): TGTGCCTGGATCCTCAAGAGGTCTAACTATGGCTACACCTTC.

The chain has TRBV10-1 and TRBJ2-3, with no clear D. Germline V gene sequence: CDR1 WNHNN, CDR2 SYGVQD (reference sequence). The CDR3 is 13 residues long. Deletions cut 2 bases from V and 5 bases from J, with 8 bases between. The CDR3 DNA follows: TGCGCCAGCAGTGAGGATAGAAGAGATACGCAGTATTTT. Amino acid sequence: CASSEDRRDTQYF.

The chain is built from TRBV7-9 and TRBJ1-6; 7 bases map to TRBD1. Germline lookup yields CDR1 SEHNR and CDR2 FQNEAQ (reference sequence). This CDR3 is 15 amino acids long. With 1 base clipped from V and 7 bases from J, the junction kept 4 bases outside the gene matches. The CDR3 loop is CASSLERDRNSPLHF. DNA of the CDR3: TGTGCCAGCAGCTTAGAGCGGGACAGAAATTCACCCCTCCACTTT.

The chain combines TRBV4-1 with TRBJ2-2; 15 bases agree with TRBD2. Germline loops: CDR1 MGHRA, CDR2 YSYEKL. V was pared by 4 bases and J by 7 bases, with 1 base of the junction left unmatched. This CDR3 region has 15 residues. The CDR3 loop is CASSRTSGRDGELFF. CDR3 sequence (DNA): TGCGCCAGCAGCCGGACTAGCGGGAGGGACGGGGAGCTGTTTTTT.

The chain uses TRBV28 and TRBJ2-2, with 12 bases matching TRBD2. The junction had 10 bases not matched to a gene; V was cut back by 1 base and J by 7 bases. CDR3 length equals 18 residues. Germline V lookup: CDR1 MDHEN, CDR2 SYDVKM. The CDR3 coding sequence is TGTGCCAGCAGTTTATTACTAGCGGGAGGTCGGGGAAACGGGGAGCTGTTTTTT. This gives the protein CASSLLLAGGRGNGELFF.

The chain carries TRBV7-2 and TRBJ2-3; the D is unclear. This CDR3 spans 16 amino acids. The V end was cut by 0 bases, the J end by 3 bases, with 13 bases between. The germline V gene encodes CDR1 SGHTA and CDR2 FQGNSA. CDR3 sequence (DNA): TGTGCCAGCAGCTTAGCCCCGGGTCTAGGGACAGATACGCAGTATTTT. It translates to CASSLAPGLGTDTQYF.

This sequence joins TRBV27 and TRBJ1-1; maybe TRBD1 (5 bases). CDR3 length equals 13 residues. Trimming took off 6 bases at V and 0 bases at J, with 8 bases between the two ends. Germline V gene lookup returns CDR1 MNHEY and CDR2 SMNVEV (reference sequence). The CDR3 region is CASSRGMNTEAFF. In DNA, the CDR3 is TGTGCCAGCAGCCGGGGGATGAACACTGAAGCTTTCTTT.

The rearrangement uses TRBV3-1 (or the pseudogene TRBV3-2) and TRBJ2-2; D call uncertain. The CDR3 extends over 13 amino acids. Germline V gives CDR1 LGHDT, CDR2 YNNKEL (reference sequence). The V end was cut by 2 bases, the J end by 3 bases, with 4 bases between. DNA for the CDR3: TGTGCCAGCAGCCAAATAGACACCGGGGAGCTGTTTTTT. It codes for CASSQIDTGELFF.

The chain employs TRBV27 and TRBJ2-7, with 9 nucleotides matching TRBD1. This CDR3 spans 15 amino acids. The germline CDR1 and CDR2 sequences are MNHEY and SMNVEV (reference sequence). The V segment lost 5 bases and the J segment 3 bases; nucleotides outside the gene matches: 8. In DNA, the CDR3 is TGTGCCAGCAGTCCACAGGGGGCGGGAAGCTACGAGCAGTACTTC. Protein product: CASSPQGAGSYEQYF.

The chain combines TRBV18 with TRBJ1-6, with 7 positions matching TRBD1. Trimming at V came to 4 bases and at J to 8 bases, leaving 8 bases not matched to a gene. CDR3 size: 15 residues. Germline loops: CDR1 KGHSH, CDR2 LQKENI. The CDR3 coding sequence is TGTGCCAGCTCACGACAGGGTCACGTACATTCACCCCTCCACTTT. Translating it yields CASSRQGHVHSPLHF. The full variable domain, with the rest looked up from reference TRBV18 and TRBJ1-6, is NAGVMQNPRHLVRRRGQEARLRCSPMKGHSHVYWYRQLPEEGLKFMVYLQKENIIDESGMPKERFSAEFPKEGPSILRIQQVVRGDSAAYFCASSRQGHVHSPLHFGNGTRLTVT.

In its sample, this clone was seen once. V is TRBV4-1 and J is TRBJ2-7; D might be TRBD2 (7 bases). The CDR3 runs 16 residues. The germline V gene has CDR1 MGHRA and CDR2 YSYEKL. V was pared by 1 base and J by 3 bases, with 16 bases between. The CDR3 protein is CASSQVPPGGFYEQYF. The CDR3 bases are TGCGCCAGCAGCCAAGTTCCTCCGGGGGGCTTCTACGAGCAGTACTTC.

This chain connects TRBV5-1 to TRBJ2-3; 8 bases fit TRBD2. The trim removed 1 base at V and 5 bases at J, leaving 6 bases unmatched. The CDR3 spans 15 residues. Per germline, CDR1 SGHRS and CDR2 YFSETQ. DNA for the CDR3: TGCGCCAGCAGCTTGAATCCGGGAGGGGGAGATACGCAGTATTTT. Translation: CASSLNPGGGDTQYF.

This chain uses TRBV5-1 with TRBJ2-1, with TRBD2 identical over 12 bases. This CDR3 contains 15 residues. V lost 4 bases to trimming and J lost 5 bases; unmatched junction nucleotides: 4. Looked up from germline, CDR1 is SGHRS and CDR2 is YFSETQ. CDR3 sequence reads: CASSLRTSGNNEQFF. CDR3 nucleotides: TGCGCCAGCAGCCTTCGGACTAGCGGGAACAATGAGCAGTTCTTC. The full variable domain, with the rest looked up from reference TRBV5-1 and TRBJ2-1, is KAGVTQTPRYLIKTRGQQVTLSCSPISGHRSVSWYQQTPGQGLQFLFEYFSETQRNKGNFPGRFSGRQFSNSRSEMNVSTLELGDSALYLCASSLRTSGNNEQFFGPGTRLTVL.

The genes are TRBV19 and TRBJ1-2; D gene unclear. This CDR3 region has 12 residues. Per germline, CDR1 LNHDA and CDR2 SQIVND (reference sequence). V was pared by 6 bases and J by 4 bases, with 9 bases between. The CDR3 sequence: CASRSPFYGYTF. DNA for the CDR3: TGTGCCAGTAGGTCCCCATTCTATGGCTACACCTTC. Complete variable domain (other parts from reference TRBV19 and TRBJ1-2): DGGITQSPKYLFRKEGQNVTLSCEQNLNHDAMYWYRQDPGQGLRLIYYSQIVNDFQKGDIAEGYSVSREKKESFPLTVTSAQKNPTAFYLCASRSPFYGYTFGSGTRLTVV.